This TCR beta chain was found in a study of Ad26.COV2.S vaccination and SARS-CoV-2 variants. Study context: Intramuscular Ad26.COV2.S doses were given once or twice, 56 days apart.

Treatment given: around 19 received Ad26.COV2.S at low or high dose, single or two shots; roughly five received placebo; per-sample allocation not given. Sampling took place 63 days after the first vaccine or placebo injection. The assay was immunoSEQ multiplex PCR, and TCRdb's table has in-frame clones only and misses some. The data hold roughly 300,000 clones, with around 89% observed a single time. This sequence originates from a person aged 18 to 65 who received the Ad26.COV2.S COVID-19 vaccine or a placebo. Sample: peripheral blood, taken in a trial of Ad26.COV2.S vaccine versus placebo.

The CDR3 reads CASSLGRVETQYF. The DNA of the CDR3 is TGTGCCAGCAGCTTAGGAAGAGTAGAGACCCAGTACTTC. The gene calls are TRBV7-6 and TRBJ2-5; D not resolved. The CDR3 is 13 residues long. The germline V gene has CDR1 SGHVS and CDR2 FNYEAQ. V lost 1 base, J lost 4 bases, and 7 bases lay in between.